This is a list of T cell receptor beta chains from one sample in a study of blood T cell repertoires in COVID-19. Produced via immunoSEQ multiplex PCR; TCRdb's table is partial and in-frame only. The table records around 100,000 clones, about 80% of them present only once. Sequenced material: peripheral blood. The origin of the receptors is a man in his sixties or seventies with active or convalescent COVID-19. Each CDR3 is given without its conserved first and last residue.

J gene,V gene,CDR3 protein
TRBJ1-5,TRBV19,ASSMGQSNNQPQH
TRBJ1-2,TRBV9,ASSVEAGVDYGYT
TRBJ1-1,TRBV9,ASSVAPRMVNTEAF
TRBJ2-7,TRBV19,ASSIGGDRAYEQY
TRBJ1-5,TRBV10-3,AIRQGINQPQH
TRBJ2-5,TRBV7-9,ASSLVETQY
TRBJ1-5,TRBV19,ASSIDAGYNQPQH
TRBJ2-5,TRBV27,ASSLSGPLRETQY
TRBJ1-2,TRBV10-3,AISDQGQGGRYGYT
TRBJ2-6,TRBV7-3,ASSLTLRGATSGANVLT
TRBJ1-4,TRBV9,ASSVDQGEKLF
TRBJ1-1,TRBV15,ATSGRDRPLGEAF
TRBJ1-2,TRBV6-5,ASSLTHPRGYT
TRBJ1-1,TRBV19,ASSTGYTEAF
TRBJ2-7,TRBV30,AWGPTGRPYEQY
TRBJ2-3,TRBV4-1,ASSPIRQGSADTQY
TRBJ2-7,TRBV19,ASSRQFLYEQY
TRBJ2-3,TRBV5-5,ASSSDWTGMNTQY
TRBJ2-2,TRBV18,ASSPRRVAGKASSTGELF
TRBJ2-3,TRBV5-1,ASSLVYDTQY
TRBJ2-2,TRBV3-1/TRBV3-2,ASSRPGTGFTGELF
TRBJ2-1,TRBV19,ASSIWRLGSYNEQF
TRBJ1-1,TRBV9,ASSAGGQGNTEAF
TRBJ2-7,TRBV12-3/TRBV12-4,ASSSTAYEQY
TRBJ2-3,TRBV29-1,SVGTAFTDTQY
TRBJ1-6,TRBV27,ASSFWDRVNSPLH
TRBJ2-2,TRBV5-6,ASSLDAWEWNGELF
TRBJ2-2,TRBV7-9,ASSLGTGGITGELF
TRBJ1-4,TRBV28,ASSARTDEKLF
TRBJ2-5,TRBV7-9,ASSLARTIQETQY
TRBJ2-1,TRBV27,ASSPGTANYNEQF
TRBJ2-7,TRBV4-1,ASSLIPGQGAQEQY
TRBJ1-5,TRBV9,ASSVGRGNQPQH